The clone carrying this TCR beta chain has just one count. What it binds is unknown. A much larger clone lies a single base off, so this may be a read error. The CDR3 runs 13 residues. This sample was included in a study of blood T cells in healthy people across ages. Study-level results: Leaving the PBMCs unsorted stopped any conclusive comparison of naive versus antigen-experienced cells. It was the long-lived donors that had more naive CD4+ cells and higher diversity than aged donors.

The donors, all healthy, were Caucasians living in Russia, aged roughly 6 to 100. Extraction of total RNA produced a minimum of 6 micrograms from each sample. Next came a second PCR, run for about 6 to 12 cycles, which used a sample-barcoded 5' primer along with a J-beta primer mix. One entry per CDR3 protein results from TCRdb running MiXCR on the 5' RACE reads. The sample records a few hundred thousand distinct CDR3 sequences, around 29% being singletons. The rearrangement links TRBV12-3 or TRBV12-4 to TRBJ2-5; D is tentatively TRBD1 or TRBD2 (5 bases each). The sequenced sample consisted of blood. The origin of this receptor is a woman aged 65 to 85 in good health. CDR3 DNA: TGTGCCAGCAGTTTACGGGACCAAGGGACCCAGTACTTC. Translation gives CASSLRDQGTQYF.